Listed here are 9 T cell receptor beta chains from one sample, sequenced in a study of blood T cell repertoires in COVID-19. The protocol was immunoSEQ multiplex PCR, while the TCRdb copy is restricted to in-frame clones and leaves out a portion. The sample lists about 110,000 clones; roughly two thirds were seen once. The source material was peripheral blood. The receptors come from a human donor with acute or convalescent COVID-19. The donor label of this sample is uncertain.

CDR3: CASSPGAGGAQEQFF. CDR3 nucleotides: TGTGCCAGCAGCCCAGGGGCGGGGGGGGCCCAGGAGCAGTTCTTC. The J gene is TRBJ2-1, the V gene TRBV7-2, with 9 bases identical to TRBD2. Germline-derived CDR1 and CDR2 are SGHTA and FQGNSA. Unmatched junction bases numbered 12, after V lost 5 bases and J lost 10 bases. This CDR3 has 15 residues.

V gene TRBV6-5 combines with J gene TRBJ2-2; tentatively, D is TRBD1 (5 bases). Trimming left V 4 bases short and J 4 bases short, with 10 bases between. Germline V gives CDR1 MNHEY, CDR2 SVGAGI. This CDR3 has 14 amino acids. CDR3 sequence: CASSLTETTGELFF. The CDR3 DNA follows: TGTGCCAGCAGTTTGACAGAGACCACCGGGGAGCTGTTTTTT.

The chain joins TRBV2 to TRBJ1-5, with 9 bases lining up with TRBD1. The CDR3 totals 15 residues. J gave up 7 bases and V 4 bases, and 8 bases lay outside the gene matches. Germline V lookup: CDR1 SNHLY, CDR2 FYNNEI. DNA of the CDR3: TGTGCCAGCAGTGCGGGACAGGGATCATACCAGCCCCAGCATTTT. It codes for CASSAGQGSYQPQHF.

V usage is TRBV19 and J usage is TRBJ1-2, with TRBD1 matching over 8 bases. Germline assignment: CDR1 LNHDA and CDR2 SQIVND (reference sequence). CDR3 length: 15 residues. Trimming cost V 1 base and J 3 bases; bases outside gene matches: 4. DNA of the CDR3: TGTGCCAGTAGTATAGTGCAGGGGGCGGACTATGGCTACACCTTC. It is translated as CASSIVQGADYGYTF.

The rearrangement links TRBV29-1 to TRBJ2-3; D gene uncertain. With 1 base removed from V and 0 bases from J, the gap between germline ends came to 5 bases. The CDR3 is made up of 13 amino acids. Germline V gene sequence: CDR1 SQVTM, CDR2 ANQGSEA. CDR3 sequence reads: CSVEAFSTDTQYF. DNA for the CDR3: TGCAGCGTTGAAGCTTTTAGCACAGATACGCAGTATTTT.

This sequence joins TRBV2 and TRBJ1-2; possible D gene TRBD1, 5 bases. Trimming took off 1 base at V and 4 bases at J, with 13 bases between the two ends. The germline CDR1 and CDR2 sequences are SNHLY and FYNNEI. This CDR3 spans 15 amino acids. The CDR3 loop is CASSEVQGGPYGYTF. The CDR3 DNA reads TGTGCCAGCAGTGAAGTGCAGGGCGGCCCCTATGGCTACACCTTC.

The chain joins TRBV24-1 to TRBJ1-2; D call uncertain. The germline gives CDR1 KGHDR, CDR2 SFDVKD. The germline V and J ends were trimmed by 2 bases and 7 bases, with 7 bases remaining between them. The CDR3 consists of 12 residues. The DNA for the CDR3 is TGTGCCACCAGTGATTCCGGTCTTGGCTACACCTTC. This gives the protein CATSDSGLGYTF.

J is TRBJ1-6 and V is TRBV28; 8 bases align to TRBD1. Losses at the gene ends were 4 bases for V and 9 bases for J; bases not matched to a gene: 5. The CDR3 has 14 residues. In germline, CDR1 is MDHEN, CDR2 SYDVKM. This chain's CDR3 is CASSSQGGISPLHF. In DNA form, the CDR3 reads TGTGCCAGCAGTTCACAGGGGGGAATTTCACCCCTCCACTTT.

The chain has TRBV5-6 and TRBJ1-5; unclear D gene. In germline, CDR1 is SGHDT, CDR2 YYEEEE. With 0 bases removed from V and 1 base from J, the gap between germline ends came to 14 bases. This CDR3 is 17 amino acids long. The CDR3 nucleotides are TGTGCCAGCAGCTTGGCCTCTTCGGGGATAAGCAATCAGCCCCAGCATTTT. Its translation: CASSLASSGISNQPQHF.